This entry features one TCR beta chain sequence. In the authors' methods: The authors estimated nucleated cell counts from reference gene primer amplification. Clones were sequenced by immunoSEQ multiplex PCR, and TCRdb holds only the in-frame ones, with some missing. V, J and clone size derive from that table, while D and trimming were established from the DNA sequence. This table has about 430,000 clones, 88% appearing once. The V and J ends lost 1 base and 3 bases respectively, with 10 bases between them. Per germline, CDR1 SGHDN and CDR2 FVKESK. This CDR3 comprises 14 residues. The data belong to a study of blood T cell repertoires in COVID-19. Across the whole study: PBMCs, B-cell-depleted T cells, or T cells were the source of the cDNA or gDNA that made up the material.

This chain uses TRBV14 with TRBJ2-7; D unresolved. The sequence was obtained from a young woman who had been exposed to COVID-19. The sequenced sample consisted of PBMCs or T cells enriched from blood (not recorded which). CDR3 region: CASSQVQRFYEQYF. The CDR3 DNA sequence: TGTGCCAGCAGCCAAGTCCAGCGATTCTACGAGCAGTACTTC. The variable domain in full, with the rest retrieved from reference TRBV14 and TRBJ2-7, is EAGVTQFPSHSVIEKGQTVTLRCDPISGHDNLYWYRRVMGKEIKFLLHFVKESKQDESGMPNNRFLAERTGGTYSTLKVQPAELEDSGVYFCASSQVQRFYEQYFGPGTRLTVT.